These 7 T cell receptor beta chains share one sample of origin, sequenced in a study of CD8 T cells in ankylosing spondylitis (dated by TCRdb to 2016 to 2017). Library construction relied on 5' RACE. Sequenced using an Illumina HiSeq 2500. The public reads were run again by TCRdb, first through fastp at Q25 and then through MiXCR, and only productive beta chains were kept. Entries that share a CDR3 protein sequence are merged under the most common genes and DNA. The sample data list 670,000 or so distinct CDR3 sequences, and roughly 19% of these were observed just once. Jointly, the top ten make up 15% to 20% of the sample. The investigation overall reported the following: Blood from ankylosing spondylitis patients appeared to be characterized by a TCR beta motif made up of several highly homologous amino acid variants.

These TCRs' antigens remain unknown. The sequencing sample was made of blood, either unsorted or a sorted T cell fraction (not recorded which). The source is a male donor with ankylosing spondylitis.

The V and J genes are TRBV12-3 or TRBV12-4 and TRBJ2-1, with D possibly matching TRBD1 (5 bases). V dropped 0 bases and J dropped 1 base, with 10 bases sitting between them. The length of the CDR3 is 16 residues. This CDR3 reads CASSLAGPLSYNEQFF. In DNA form, the CDR3 reads TGTGCCAGCAGTTTAGCGGGGCCTTTATCCTACAATGAGCAGTTCTTC.

The chain combines TRBV7-6 with TRBJ1-6; D uncertain. The germline V gene has CDR1 SGHVS and CDR2 FNYEAQ. V shed 5 bases and J shed 7 bases, with 12 bases lying between them. The CDR3 sequence is 14 residues long. The CDR3 DNA sequence: TGTGCCAGCAGCCCAACCACCCAGAATTCACCCCTCCACTTT. Encoded protein: CASSPTTQNSPLHF.

This clonotype appeared many times. The V gene is TRBV18, the J gene TRBJ1-4; D remains unclear. Germline values: CDR1 KGHSH, CDR2 LQKENI. CDR3 length: 14 residues. V shed 3 bases and J shed 0 bases, with 5 bases lying between them. CDR3 DNA sequence: TGTGCCAGCTCACCGGGTGCAACTAATGAAAAACTGTTTTTT. It specifies CASSPGATNEKLFF.

This clonotype was observed many times. The V and J genes are TRBV12-3 or TRBV12-4 and TRBJ2-1; 7 bases map to TRBD2. The CDR3 extends over 13 amino acids. The V and J ends lost 0 bases and 10 bases, in that order; junction bases with no gene match: 3. CDR3: CASSLALAGEQFF. DNA for the CDR3: TGTGCCAGCAGTTTAGCGTTAGCGGGCGAGCAGTTCTTC.

Here the CDR3 DNA reads TGCAGTGCCTCGGACAGAGCCAAAAACATTCAGTACTTC. Encoded protein: CSASDRAKNIQYF. The chain is built from TRBV20-1 and TRBJ2-4, with D possibly TRBD1 on 6 matching bases. Per germline, CDR1 DFQATT and CDR2 SNEGSKA (reference sequence). CDR3 length equals 13 residues. With 6 bases removed from V and 0 bases from J, the gap between germline ends came to 9 bases.

This clonotype showed up just a few times. V usage is TRBV10-3 and J usage is TRBJ1-1; 7 bases map to TRBD1. The CDR3 covers 13 residues. The trim removed 4 bases at V and 6 bases at J, leaving 5 bases unmatched. CDR1 and CDR2 (germline): ENHRY, SYGVKD. The CDR3 DNA is TGTGCCATCAGTGTGAGGGACAGCTCTGAAGCTTTCTTT. Residues: CAISVRDSSEAFF.

This clonotype was seen a handful of times. The chain recombines TRBV18 with TRBJ2-1; TRBD1 is a possible D gene (6 bases). Germline V gene lookup returns CDR1 KGHSH and CDR2 LQKENI. CDR3 size: 17 residues. Trimming took off 0 bases at V and 4 bases at J, with 16 bases between the two ends. The CDR3 is CASSPPRLGAPYNEQFF. The CDR3 DNA follows: TGTGCCAGCTCACCACCGCGGTTGGGGGCGCCGTACAATGAGCAGTTCTTC.